Only one count was recorded for the clone carrying this T cell receptor (beta chain). Its antigen is not identified. This sample was included in a study of long-term antiretroviral therapy in people with HIV. Regarding the study as a whole: Diversity increased after ART yet remained lower than in transplant donor controls. In HIV, the repertoires covered a tighter span of CDR3 lengths than in controls.

Researchers ran immunoSEQ v3.0 at survey level. Sequencing was directed toward about 40,000-50,000 T-cell genomes in each sample. Generated by immunoSEQ multiplex PCR, the TCRdb table keeps only in-frame clones and is missing some. The sample yields about 28,000 clones, 86% seen once. Everyone in the study who had HIV was treated in the United States. The CDR3 totals 16 residues. Germline CDR1 SNHLY, CDR2 FYNNEI. Trimming took off 0 bases at V and 1 base at J, with 12 bases between the two ends. The sequence derives from a woman under 40 with HIV. The genes are TRBV2 and TRBJ2-5; TRBD2 might be the D (5 bases). The sequences come from unsorted PBMCs, collected 0.8 years after starting antiretroviral therapy. The CDR3 protein is CASSEAGSRVQETQYF. In DNA form, the CDR3 reads TGTGCCAGCAGTGAAGCAGGGTCGCGGGTCCAAGAGACCCAGTACTTC.